Each of the 8 T cell receptor beta chains below was sequenced from the same sample in a study of blood T cell repertoires in COVID-19. The data were produced by immunoSEQ multiplex PCR, yet TCRdb's version contains in-frame clones alone and is incomplete. The sample contains around 500,000 clones, around 87% of which appear only once. Sequencing input: PBMCs or T cells enriched from blood (not recorded which). The receptor set was obtained from a woman in her thirties or forties who had recovered from COVID-19.

The rearrangement links TRBV27 to TRBJ1-5; 7 positions match TRBD1. The CDR3 is 16 residues long. Germline values: CDR1 MNHEY, CDR2 SMNVEV (reference sequence). Unmatched junction bases numbered 7, after V lost 5 bases and J lost 0 bases. The CDR3 here is CASSSWGQISNQPQHF. The CDR3 DNA is TGTGCCAGCAGTAGCTGGGGACAGATTAGCAATCAGCCCCAGCATTTT.

The rearrangement joins TRBV5-4 to TRBJ2-7; 12 nucleotides agree with TRBD1. Trimming cost V 2 bases and J 7 bases; bases outside gene matches: 7. The CDR3 has 15 amino acids. CDR1 is SGHNT, CDR2 YYREEE, per germline (reference sequence). Here the CDR3 DNA reads TGTGCCAGCAGCTTTATGGGACAGGGGGCGAGAGAGCAGTACTTC. This translates into CASSFMGQGAREQYF.

This chain joins TRBV5-6 and TRBJ1-6; tentatively, D is TRBD1 (5 bases). CDR3 size: 16 residues. Per the germline V gene, CDR1 is SGHDT and CDR2 is YYEEEE. With 2 bases removed from V and 3 bases from J, the gap between germline ends came to 12 bases. In nucleotides, the CDR3 is TGTGCCAGCAGCTTTACAGGTTCTAACTATAATTCACCCCTCCACTTT. Its protein is CASSFTGSNYNSPLHF.

The chain combines TRBV4-1 with TRBJ2-2, with 9 bases lining up with TRBD1. This CDR3 spans 17 amino acids. Germline assignment: CDR1 MGHRA and CDR2 YSYEKL. The ends lost 3 bases at V and 6 bases at J; junction bases unmatched: 11. The CDR3 nucleotides are TGCGCCAGCAGCCACCGAAGGGGACAGGGCTCGGCCGGGGAGCTGTTTTTT. Its protein product is CASSHRRGQGSAGELFF.

The chain is built from TRBV7-2 and TRBJ2-1, with a possible D match to TRBD2 (6 bases). V was clipped by 3 bases and J by 1 base, with 16 bases between them. This CDR3 comprises 17 residues. The germline gives CDR1 SGHTA, CDR2 FQGNSA. CDR3 sequence reads: CASSLTGTGTSYNEQFF. The CDR3 DNA follows: TGTGCCAGCAGCTTGACCGGGACTGGGACGTCCTACAATGAGCAGTTCTTC.

This chain uses TRBV5-1 with TRBJ2-1; 9 bases map to TRBD1. The CDR3 contains 15 residues. Germline V gene lookup returns CDR1 SGHRS and CDR2 YFSETQ. J lost 3 bases, V lost 6 bases, and 7 bases had no gene match. The CDR3 DNA sequence: TGCGCCAGCATCCCCGGGACAGGGAACTACAATGAGCAGTTCTTC. Translated: CASIPGTGNYNEQFF. The entire variable domain, with the rest obtained from reference TRBV5-1 and TRBJ2-1, is as follows: KAGVTQTPRYLIKTRGQQVTLSCSPISGHRSVSWYQQTPGQGLQFLFEYFSETQRNKGNFPGRFSGRQFSNSRSEMNVSTLELGDSALYLCASIPGTGNYNEQFFGPGTRLTVL.

The chain uses TRBV11-2 and TRBJ2-5, with 12 bases identical to TRBD2. CDR1 and CDR2 (germline): SGHAT, FQNNGV. The CDR3 spans 15 residues. The junction had 0 bases not matched to a gene; V was cut back by 0 bases and J by 4 bases. This CDR3 is CASSLETSGRETQYF. CDR3 nucleotides: TGTGCCAGCAGCTTAGAGACTAGCGGGAGAGAGACCCAGTACTTC.

The genes are TRBV6-2 or TRBV6-3 and TRBJ2-1; 10 positions agree with TRBD2. The CDR3 has 17 amino acids. J gave up 4 bases and V 4 bases, and 10 bases lay outside the gene matches. The V gene's germline CDR1 is MNHEY and CDR2 SVGEGT. The CDR3 sequence is CASSSQRSGRGYNEQFF. DNA of the CDR3: TGTGCCAGCAGTTCCCAGCGGAGCGGGAGGGGGTACAATGAGCAGTTCTTC.